The 18 T cell receptor beta chains in this list originate from one sample, sequenced in a study of control samples from healthy donors and cancer patients. Profiling relied on immunoSEQ multiplex PCR, and the TCRdb table lists in-frame clones only, not all of them. The sample shows approximately 60,000 clones, 75% to 95% of them seen only once. Sequencing was carried out using PBMCs. All receptors come from a woman in her forties or fifties with colorectal cancer.

V usage is TRBV10-3 and J usage is TRBJ2-3; D is possibly TRBD1 or TRBD2 (6 bases each). The CDR3 is 19 amino acids. V lost 3 bases and J 0 bases, leaving 22 bases between the germline ends. The germline gives CDR1 ENHRY, CDR2 SYGVKD. The CDR3 protein is CAISEKYPSGGPSTDTQYF. The CDR3 nucleotides read TGTGCCATCAGTGAAAAGTATCCGAGTGGGGGGCCCAGCACAGATACGCAGTATTTT.

The chain employs TRBV28 and TRBJ1-5; D is unclear. Trimming removed 2 bases at V and 5 bases at J, with 7 bases between. The CDR3 runs 13 residues. Germline-derived CDR1 and CDR2 are MDHEN and SYDVKM. CDR3 loop: CASSLRQDQPQHF. The CDR3 DNA reads TGTGCCAGCAGTTTAAGGCAAGATCAGCCCCAGCATTTT.

The rearrangement uses TRBV18 and TRBJ1-3, with D hard to call. Trimming shortened V by 3 bases and J by 2 bases, and 11 bases separated the two germline ends. The germline CDR1 and CDR2 sequences are KGHSH and LQKENI. The CDR3 extends over 15 amino acids. CDR3 residues: CASSPRTAPGNTIYF. CDR3 nucleotides: TGTGCCAGCTCACCGCGGACGGCTCCTGGAAACACCATATATTTT.

The chain couples TRBV5-8 to TRBJ1-4; 7 bases fit TRBD1. The CDR3 consists of 14 residues. CDR1 and CDR2 (germline): SGHTS, YDEGEE. With V trimmed by 1 base and J by 8 bases, 5 bases remained unmatched. The CDR3 bases are TGTGCCAGCAGCTTGAGGGGGCCAGGGGAAAAACTGTTTTTT. Translation: CASSLRGPGEKLFF.

J is TRBJ2-3 and V is TRBV5-1; D remains ambiguous. Germline V gene data show CDR1 as SGHRS and CDR2 as YFSETQ. Trimming cost V 0 bases and J 3 bases, with 2 bases left between them. The CDR3 covers 12 residues. The CDR3 here is CASSLATDTQYF. CDR3 DNA: TGCGCCAGCAGCTTGGCGACAGATACGCAGTATTTT.

The rearrangement joins TRBV5-4 to TRBJ2-2; D gene uncertain. Germline V gene sequence: CDR1 SGHNT, CDR2 YYREEE (reference sequence). The CDR3 consists of 13 residues. The V gene lost 4 bases and the J gene lost 0 bases, with 4 bases spanning the gap. For the CDR3, the DNA is TGTGCCAGCAGCGGTGCGAACACCGGGGAGCTGTTTTTT. It is translated as CASSGANTGELFF.

This chain uses TRBV7-9 with TRBJ1-4, with D maybe TRBD1 (5 bases). CDR1 and CDR2 from the germline V gene are SEHNR and FQNEAQ (reference sequence). Trimming stripped 2 bases from V and 8 bases from J, with 6 bases between. This CDR3 is 12 amino acids long. The CDR3 nucleotides read TGTGCCAGCAGCTTACAGGGAGAAAAACTGTTTTTT. It translates to CASSLQGEKLFF.

The V gene is TRBV24-1, the J gene TRBJ2-1; maybe TRBD2 (6 bases). In germline, CDR1 is KGHDR, CDR2 SFDVKD. The CDR3 runs to 13 residues. V lost 8 bases and J 4 bases, leaving 11 bases between the germline ends. The CDR3 DNA follows: TGTGCCACCAAGGAGGGGCCTTACAATGAGCAGTTCTTC. Residues: CATKEGPYNEQFF.

The chain joins TRBV24-1 to TRBJ1-2, with a possible D match to TRBD1 (5 bases). This CDR3 is 14 amino acids long. Trimming shortened V by 1 base and J by 3 bases, and 8 bases separated the two germline ends. The germline V gene encodes CDR1 KGHDR and CDR2 SFDVKD. The CDR3 DNA sequence: TGTGCCACCAGTGATTTTCGCAGGGACTATGGCTACACCTTC. It translates to CATSDFRRDYGYTF.

V usage is TRBV12-3 or TRBV12-4 and J usage is TRBJ1-4; D is undetermined. The CDR3 has 13 residues. Trimming took off 6 bases at V and 8 bases at J, with 13 bases between the two ends. In DNA form, the CDR3 reads TGTGCCAGCAGACTAATGGCCGGAGAAAAACTGTTTTTT. Amino acid sequence: CASRLMAGEKLFF.

The V and J genes are TRBV28 and TRBJ1-1; D ambiguous. The CDR3 extends over 14 amino acids. Per germline, CDR1 MDHEN and CDR2 SYDVKM. V was trimmed by 6 bases and J by 0 bases, leaving 11 bases between them. The CDR3 sequence: CASRGWVLNTEAFF. The CDR3 DNA follows: TGTGCCAGCAGGGGGTGGGTCCTGAACACTGAAGCTTTCTTT. The complete variable domain, with remaining parts taken from reference TRBV28 and TRBJ1-1, reads DVKVTQSSRYLVKRTGEKVFLECVQDMDHENMFWYRQDPGLGLRLIYFSYDVKMKEKGDIPEGYSVSREKKERFSLILESASTNQTSMYLCASRGWVLNTEAFFGQGTRLTVV.

In DNA, the CDR3 is TGTGCCAGCACTCCGGGTGTACATCAGCCCCAGCATTTT. Encoded protein: CASTPGVHQPQHF. The chain uses TRBV12-3 or TRBV12-4 and TRBJ1-5; D call uncertain. The CDR3 totals 13 residues. Trimming removed 7 bases from V and 5 bases from J, with 12 bases in between.

The V call is TRBV6-5, the J call TRBJ1-2; maybe TRBD1 (6 bases). CDR1 and CDR2 from the germline V gene are MNHEY and SVGAGI. This CDR3 contains 14 residues. V lost 5 bases, J lost 4 bases, and 14 bases lay in between. CDR3 bases: TGTGCCAGCAGTCCGGACAGCGACTTCTATGGCTACACCTTC. Translated: CASSPDSDFYGYTF.

This clone was counted once. The V and J genes are TRBV28 and TRBJ2-5, with TRBD1 identical over 7 bases. The V and J ends lost 6 bases and 1 base, in that order; junction bases with no gene match: 2. The CDR3 consists of 13 residues. The germline V gene encodes CDR1 MDHEN and CDR2 SYDVKM. The DNA of the CDR3 is TGTGCCAGCAGGGGACAGCCCCAAGAGACCCAGTACTTC. Translation gives CASRGQPQETQYF. Variable domain in full (rest from reference TRBV28 and TRBJ2-5): DVKVTQSSRYLVKRTGEKVFLECVQDMDHENMFWYRQDPGLGLRLIYFSYDVKMKEKGDIPEGYSVSREKKERFSLILESASTNQTSMYLCASRGQPQETQYFGPGTRLLVL.

The rearrangement links TRBV11-2 to TRBJ1-2; D is uncertain. CDR3 length equals 15 residues. Between the trimmed V and J ends, which lost 0 bases and 2 bases, there was a span of 10 bases. The germline V gene has CDR1 SGHAT and CDR2 FQNNGV. CDR3 sequence: CASSLDSNRNYGYTF. CDR3 nucleotides: TGTGCCAGCAGCTTAGATTCTAACAGAAACTATGGCTACACCTTC.

The CDR3 DNA sequence: TGTGCCAGCAGCCCCGGTCGCAGTGGGAACACTGAAGCTTTCTTT. It is translated as CASSPGRSGNTEAFF. The chain employs TRBV7-6 and TRBJ1-1, with D uncertain. This CDR3 has 15 amino acids. Trimming took 5 bases from V and 1 from J, leaving 14 bases between them. Germline CDR1 is SGHVS and CDR2 is FNYEAQ.

The rearrangement links TRBV7-6 to TRBJ1-1; TRBD1 is a possible D gene (5 bases). V was clipped by 1 base and J by 0 bases, with 15 bases between them. The germline V gene encodes CDR1 SGHVS and CDR2 FNYEAQ. CDR3 length equals 17 residues. This chain's CDR3 is CASSLGSSGYMNTEAFF. The CDR3 nucleotides read TGTGCCAGCAGCTTAGGGTCTTCAGGGTACATGAACACTGAAGCTTTCTTT.

The CDR3 protein is CASRKQGTNEKLFF. The CDR3 DNA sequence: TGCGCCAGCAGGAAACAGGGGACTAATGAAAAACTGTTTTTT. This rearrangement joins TRBV5-1 to TRBJ1-4, with 7 positions matching TRBD1. Trimming at V came to 5 bases and at J to 2 bases, leaving 3 bases not matched to a gene. This CDR3 comprises 14 residues. Per germline, CDR1 SGHRS and CDR2 YFSETQ.